This T cell receptor (beta chain) stems from a study of T cells after yellow fever vaccination. Via MiXCR, TCRdb re-called the 5' RACE reads, giving one row per CDR3 protein. The sample has around 330,000 distinct CDR3 sequences, around 3.6% seen once. This clonotype turned up a few times. Trimming cost V 5 bases and J 4 bases; bases outside gene matches: 5. The CDR3 has 14 amino acids. The germline V gene encodes CDR1 SEHNR and CDR2 FQNEAQ (reference sequence). The specimen was PBMCs, collected on the day of the yellow fever booster vaccination. The TCR sequence derives from a man aged 18 to 30 who received the YFV17D yellow fever vaccine. V gene TRBV7-9 combines with J gene TRBJ1-1; 9 nucleotides align to TRBD1. The CDR3 sequence: CASSNRDRATEAFF. CDR3 bases: TGTGCCAGCAGCAACCGGGACAGGGCCACTGAAGCTTTCTTT.